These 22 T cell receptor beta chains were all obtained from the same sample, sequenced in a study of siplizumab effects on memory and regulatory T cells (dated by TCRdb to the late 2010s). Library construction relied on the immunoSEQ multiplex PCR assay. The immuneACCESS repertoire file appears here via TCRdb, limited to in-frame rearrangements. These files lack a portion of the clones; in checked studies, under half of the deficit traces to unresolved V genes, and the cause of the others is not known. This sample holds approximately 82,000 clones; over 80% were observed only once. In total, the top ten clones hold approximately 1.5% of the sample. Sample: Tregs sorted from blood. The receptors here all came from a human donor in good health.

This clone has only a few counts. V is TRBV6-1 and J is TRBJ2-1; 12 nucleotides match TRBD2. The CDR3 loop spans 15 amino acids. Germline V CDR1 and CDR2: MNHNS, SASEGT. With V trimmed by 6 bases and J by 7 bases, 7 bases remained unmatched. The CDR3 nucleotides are TGTGCCAGCAGGCCCCTAGCGGGGGGGTCGAATGAGCAGTTCTTC. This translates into CASRPLAGGSNEQFF.

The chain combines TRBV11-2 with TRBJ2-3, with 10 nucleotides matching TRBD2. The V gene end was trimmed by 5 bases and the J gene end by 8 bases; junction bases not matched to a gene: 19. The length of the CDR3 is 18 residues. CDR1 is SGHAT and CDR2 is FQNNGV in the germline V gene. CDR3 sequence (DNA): TGTGCCAGCAGCCTTTTGGTCCTAGCGGGGGATAAGAGCGGTACGCAGTATTTT. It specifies CASSLLVLAGDKSGTQYF.

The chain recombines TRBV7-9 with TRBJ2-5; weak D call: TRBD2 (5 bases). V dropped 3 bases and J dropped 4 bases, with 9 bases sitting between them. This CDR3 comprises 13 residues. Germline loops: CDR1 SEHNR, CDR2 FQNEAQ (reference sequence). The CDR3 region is CASSLSGGETQYF. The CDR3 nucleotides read TGTGCCAGCAGCTTGTCCGGAGGAGAGACCCAGTACTTC. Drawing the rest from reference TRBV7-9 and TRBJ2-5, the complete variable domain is DTGVSQNPRHKITKRGQNVTFRCDPISEHNRLYWYRQTLGQGPEFLTYFQNEAQLEKSRLLSDRFSAERPKGSFSTLEIQRTEQGDSAMYLCASSLSGGETQYFGPGTRLLVL.

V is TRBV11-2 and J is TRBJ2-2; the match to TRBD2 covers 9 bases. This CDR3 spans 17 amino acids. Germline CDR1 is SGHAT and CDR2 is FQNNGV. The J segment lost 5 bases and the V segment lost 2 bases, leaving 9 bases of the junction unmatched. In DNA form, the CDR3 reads TGTGCCAGCAGCTTACGTAGCGGGGGCCTCGTGACCGGGGAGCTGTTTTTT. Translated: CASSLRSGGLVTGELFF.

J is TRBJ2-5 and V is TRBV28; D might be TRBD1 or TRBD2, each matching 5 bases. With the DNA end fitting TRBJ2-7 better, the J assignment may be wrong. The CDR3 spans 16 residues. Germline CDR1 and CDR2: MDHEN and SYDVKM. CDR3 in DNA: TGTGCCAGCAGTTTATTACTAGGACGGGACGCATACGAGCAGTACTTC. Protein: CASSLLLGRDAYEQYF.

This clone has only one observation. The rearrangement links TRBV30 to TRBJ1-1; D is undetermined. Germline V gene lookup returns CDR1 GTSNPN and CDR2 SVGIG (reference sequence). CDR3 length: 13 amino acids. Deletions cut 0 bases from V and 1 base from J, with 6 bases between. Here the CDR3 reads CAWSVSENTEAFF. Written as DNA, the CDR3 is TGTGCCTGGAGTGTCTCAGAGAACACTGAAGCTTTCTTT.

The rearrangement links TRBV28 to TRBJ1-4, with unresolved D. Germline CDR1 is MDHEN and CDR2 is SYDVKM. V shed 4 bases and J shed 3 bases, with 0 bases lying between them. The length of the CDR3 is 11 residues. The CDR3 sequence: CASSSNEKLFF. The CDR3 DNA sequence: TGTGCCAGCAGTTCTAATGAAAAACTGTTTTTT.

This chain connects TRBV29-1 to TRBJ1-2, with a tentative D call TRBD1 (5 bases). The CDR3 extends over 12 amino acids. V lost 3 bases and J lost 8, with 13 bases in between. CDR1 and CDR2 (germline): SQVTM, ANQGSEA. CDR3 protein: CSVESRGVGYTF. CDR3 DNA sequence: TGCAGCGTTGAGTCCCGGGGGGTCGGCTACACCTTC.

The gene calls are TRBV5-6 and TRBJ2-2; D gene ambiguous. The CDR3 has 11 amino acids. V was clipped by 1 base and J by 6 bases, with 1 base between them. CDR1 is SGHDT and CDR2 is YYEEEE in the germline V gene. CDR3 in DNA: TGTGCCAGCAGCTTGTCCGGGGAGCTGTTTTTT. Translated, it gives CASSLSGELFF.

In nucleotides, the CDR3 is TGTGCCAGCAGCTTCTTCGGTGGAAACACCATATATTTT. This gives the protein CASSFFGGNTIYF. This chain links TRBV5-6 with TRBJ1-3; no definite D call. From germline, CDR1 is SGHDT and CDR2 YYEEEE. CDR3 size: 13 residues. Trimming took off 2 bases at V and 3 bases at J, with 6 bases between the two ends.

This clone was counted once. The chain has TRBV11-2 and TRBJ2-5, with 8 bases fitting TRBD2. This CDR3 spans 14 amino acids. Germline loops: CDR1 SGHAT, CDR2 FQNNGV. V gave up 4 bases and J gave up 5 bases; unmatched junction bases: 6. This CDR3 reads CASSSGGAGETQYF. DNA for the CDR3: TGTGCCAGCAGCTCCGGGGGGGCTGGTGAGACCCAGTACTTC.

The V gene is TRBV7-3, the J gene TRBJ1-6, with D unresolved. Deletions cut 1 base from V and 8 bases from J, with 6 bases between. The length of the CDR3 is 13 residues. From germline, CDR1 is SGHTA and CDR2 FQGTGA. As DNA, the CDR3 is TGTGCCAGCAGCTTAATTATGGATTCACCCCTCCACTTT. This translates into CASSLIMDSPLHF. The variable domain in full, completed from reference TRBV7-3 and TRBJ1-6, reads GAGVSQTPSNKVTEKGKYVELRCDPISGHTALYWYRQSLGQGPEFLIYFQGTGAADDSGLPNDRFFAVRPEGSVSTLKIQRTERGDSAVYLCASSLIMDSPLHFGNGTRLTVT.

The CDR3 sequence: CSVEGGLGLPGYTF. The CDR3 DNA follows: TGCAGCGTTGAAGGTGGTTTAGGGTTACCCGGCTACACCTTC. The gene calls are TRBV29-1 and TRBJ1-2; D call uncertain. V dropped 1 base and J dropped 8 bases, with 17 bases sitting between them. Per the germline V gene, CDR1 is SQVTM and CDR2 is ANQGSEA. This CDR3 spans 14 amino acids.

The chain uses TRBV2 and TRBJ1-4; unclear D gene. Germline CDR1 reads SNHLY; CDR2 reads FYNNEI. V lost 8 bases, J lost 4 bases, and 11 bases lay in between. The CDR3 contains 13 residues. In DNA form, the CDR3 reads TGTGCCAGCGTGGGGAAGATTAATGAAAAACTGTTTTTT. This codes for CASVGKINEKLFF.

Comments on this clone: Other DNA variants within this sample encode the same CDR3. In DNA form, the CDR3 reads TGTGCCAGCAGTGACTCCGGCGGACTCTATGGCTACACCTTC. This codes for CASSDSGGLYGYTF. This chain connects TRBV6-4 to TRBJ1-2; D is undetermined. The germline gives CDR1 MRHNA, CDR2 SNTAGT. This CDR3 has 14 residues. The germline V and J ends were trimmed by 0 bases and 4 bases, with 9 bases remaining between them.

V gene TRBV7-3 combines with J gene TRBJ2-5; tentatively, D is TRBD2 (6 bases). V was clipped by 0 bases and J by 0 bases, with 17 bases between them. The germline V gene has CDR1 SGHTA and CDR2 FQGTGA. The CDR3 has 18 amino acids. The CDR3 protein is CASSLTGEVAPNQETQYF. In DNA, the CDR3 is TGTGCCAGCAGCTTAACTGGGGAGGTGGCCCCGAACCAAGAGACCCAGTACTTC.

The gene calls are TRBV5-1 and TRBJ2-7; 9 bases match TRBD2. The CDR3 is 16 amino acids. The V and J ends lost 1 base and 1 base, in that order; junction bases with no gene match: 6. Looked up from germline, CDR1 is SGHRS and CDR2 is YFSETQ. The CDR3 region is CASSLTLAGLSYEQYF. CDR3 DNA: TGCGCCAGCAGCTTGACGCTAGCGGGGCTTTCCTACGAGCAGTACTTC. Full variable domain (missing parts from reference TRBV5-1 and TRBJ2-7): KAGVTQTPRYLIKTRGQQVTLSCSPISGHRSVSWYQQTPGQGLQFLFEYFSETQRNKGNFPGRFSGRQFSNSRSEMNVSTLELGDSALYLCASSLTLAGLSYEQYFGPGTRLTVT.

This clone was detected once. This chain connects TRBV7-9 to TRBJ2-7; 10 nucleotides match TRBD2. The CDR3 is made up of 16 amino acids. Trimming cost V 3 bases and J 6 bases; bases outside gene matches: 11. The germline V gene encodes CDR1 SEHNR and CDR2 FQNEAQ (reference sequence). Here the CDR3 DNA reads TGTGCCAGCAGCTTTAGCGGGGGGACCCCAGGAAGCGAGCAGTACTTC. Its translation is CASSFSGGTPGSEQYF.

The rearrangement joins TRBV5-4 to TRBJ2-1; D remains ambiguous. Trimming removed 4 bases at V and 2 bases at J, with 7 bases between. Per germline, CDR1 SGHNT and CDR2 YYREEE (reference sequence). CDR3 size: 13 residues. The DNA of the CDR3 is TGTGCCAGCAGCAGGGAAACCTACAATGAGCAGTTCTTC. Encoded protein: CASSRETYNEQFF.

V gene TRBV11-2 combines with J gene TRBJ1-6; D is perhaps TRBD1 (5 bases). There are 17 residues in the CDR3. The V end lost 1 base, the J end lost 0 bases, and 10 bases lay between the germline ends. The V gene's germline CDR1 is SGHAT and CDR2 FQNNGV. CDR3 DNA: TGTGCCAGCAGCTTAGGGGGGACGAGCTCCTATAATTCACCCCTCCACTTT. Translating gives CASSLGGTSSYNSPLHF.

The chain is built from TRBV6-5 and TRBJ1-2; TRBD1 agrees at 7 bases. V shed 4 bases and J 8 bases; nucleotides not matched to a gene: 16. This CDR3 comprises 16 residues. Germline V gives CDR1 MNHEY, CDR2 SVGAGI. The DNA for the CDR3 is TGTGCCAGCAGTTCCCAGATGTTCGACAGGGCGGCGGGCTACACCTTC. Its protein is CASSSQMFDRAAGYTF.

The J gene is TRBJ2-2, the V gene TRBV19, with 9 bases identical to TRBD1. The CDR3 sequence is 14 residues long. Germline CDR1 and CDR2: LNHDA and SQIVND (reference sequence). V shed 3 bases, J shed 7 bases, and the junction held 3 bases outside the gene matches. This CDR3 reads CASSMTGGYGELFF. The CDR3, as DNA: TGTGCCAGTAGTATGACAGGGGGGTACGGGGAGCTGTTTTTT. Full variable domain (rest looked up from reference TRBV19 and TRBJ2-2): DGGITQSPKYLFRKEGQNVTLSCEQNLNHDAMYWYRQDPGQGLRLIYYSQIVNDFQKGDIAEGYSVSREKKESFPLTVTSAQKNPTAFYLCASSMTGGYGELFFGEGSRLTVL.